This entry features one T cell receptor (beta chain) sequence. What it binds is unknown. Populations isolated by sorting all had purity greater than 95%. This sample was taken from a study of beta chain features in type 1 diabetes. Study-level results: Within each of all four CD4+ subsets, Type 1 diabetes patients had TCRB CDR3s that were moderately but significantly shorter.

Of the isolated RNA, all was reverse transcribed, and so the sequenced material was expressed TCRB transcripts. The repertoire was sequenced with immunoSEQ multiplex PCR; TCRdb's copy has only in-frame clones and lacks some. The data contain more than 550,000 clones, roughly 13% of them seen just once; the ten biggest clones take up 0.035% to 0.04%. The CDR3 has 13 amino acids. Between the trimmed V and J ends, which lost 2 bases and 3 bases, there was a span of 8 bases. CDR1 is MNHEY, CDR2 SMNVEV, per germline (reference sequence). The source material was naive CD4+ T cells from blood. This rearrangement joins TRBV27 to TRBJ2-7; a weak D match, TRBD2 (6 bases). This sequence originates from a man between 18 and 35 years old with type 1 diabetes. As DNA, the CDR3 is TGTGCCAGCAGTTTAGGGGAGGTCTACGAGCAGTACTTC. Residues: CASSLGEVYEQYF.